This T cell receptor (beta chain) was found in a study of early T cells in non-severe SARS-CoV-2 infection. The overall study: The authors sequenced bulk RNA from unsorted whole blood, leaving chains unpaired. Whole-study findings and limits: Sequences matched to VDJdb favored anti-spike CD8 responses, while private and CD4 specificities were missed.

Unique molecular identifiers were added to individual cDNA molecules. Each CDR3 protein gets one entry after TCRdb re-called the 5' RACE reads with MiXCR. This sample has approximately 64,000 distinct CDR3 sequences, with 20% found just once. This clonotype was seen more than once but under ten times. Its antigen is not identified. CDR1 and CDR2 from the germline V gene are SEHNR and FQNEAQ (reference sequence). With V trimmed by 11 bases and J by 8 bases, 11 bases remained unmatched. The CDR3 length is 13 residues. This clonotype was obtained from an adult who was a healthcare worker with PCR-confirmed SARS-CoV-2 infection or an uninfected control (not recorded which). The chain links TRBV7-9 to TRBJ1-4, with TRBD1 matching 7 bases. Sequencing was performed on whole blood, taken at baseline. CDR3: CAAGGQGVEKLFF. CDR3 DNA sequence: TGTGCCGCAGGCGGGCAGGGGGTCGAAAAACTGTTTTTT.